These T cell receptor beta chains were read from a single sample in a study of shared clonotypes between healthy human individuals. Produced via immunoSEQ multiplex PCR; TCRdb's table is partial and in-frame only. Of some 2,100,000 clones listed, approximately 96% are singletons. The material sequenced was naive CD4+ T cells sorted from blood. These receptors were taken from a man aged 18 to 29 in good health. Each CDR3 is given with its conserved first and last residue. The D gene is left open where the match is weak. Clone size appears in some rows only: once, few, many, or a class for an expanded clone.

D: NA; size: NA; V: TRBV23-1; J: TRBJ2-5; CDR3: CASSPYGQGDETQYF; DNA: TGCGCCAGCAGTCCCTATGGGCAGGGCGATGAGACCCAGTACTTC
D: NA; size: NA; V: TRBV30; J: TRBJ2-5; CDR3: CAWSVLGETQYF; DNA: TGTGCCTGGAGTGTACTAGGAGAGACCCAGTACTTC
D: TRBD1; size: NA; V: TRBV4-1; J: TRBJ2-1; CDR3: CASSPADRGRGGEQFF; DNA: TGCGCCAGCAGCCCCGCAGACAGGGGGCGCGGTGGTGAGCAGTTCTTC
D: TRBD2; size: NA; V: TRBV2; J: TRBJ2-1; CDR3: CASSASGIVQFF; DNA: TGTGCCAGCAGTGCTAGCGGGATTGTGCAGTTCTTC
D: NA; size: once; V: TRBV5-1; J: TRBJ2-5; CDR3: CASSLGTAQETQYF; DNA: TGCGCCAGCAGCTTGGGGACCGCGCAAGAGACCCAGTACTTC
D: TRBD1; size: NA; V: TRBV5-5; J: TRBJ1-4; CDR3: CASSMPGQGGEKLFF; DNA: TGTGCCAGCAGCATGCCGGGACAGGGTGGTGAAAAACTGTTTTTT
D: NA; size: NA; V: TRBV5-1; J: TRBJ2-3; CDR3: CASSLGPLLGEQYF; DNA: TGCGCCAGCAGCTTGGGACCGCTCTTGGGGGAGCAGTATTTT
D: NA; size: NA; V: TRBV6-1; J: TRBJ1-4; CDR3: CASSEDRDGNEKLFF; DNA: TGTGCCAGCAGTGAAGACCGGGACGGGAATGAAAAACTGTTTTTT
D: NA; size: NA; V: TRBV7-9; J: TRBJ2-7; CDR3: CASSLGLETESHYEQYF; DNA: TGTGCCAGCAGCTTAGGCTTGGAGACAGAATCCCACTACGAGCAGTACTTC
D: NA; size: NA; V: TRBV2; J: TRBJ2-2; CDR3: CASARGSTNTGELFF; DNA: TGTGCCAGCGCTAGGGGGAGTACGAACACCGGGGAGCTGTTTTTT
D: NA; size: NA; V: TRBV9; J: TRBJ1-3; CDR3: CASSHSAGSSGNTIYF; DNA: TGTGCCAGCAGCCATTCCGCGGGGAGCTCTGGAAACACCATATATTTT
D: TRBD1; size: NA; V: TRBV4-1; J: TRBJ2-1; CDR3: CASSHPGQGAKNEQFF; DNA: TGCGCCAGCAGCCACCCGGGACAGGGGGCAAAGAATGAGCAGTTCTTC
D: TRBD1; size: NA; V: TRBV15; J: TRBJ1-6; CDR3: CATRGQNSPLHF; DNA: TGTGCCACCAGGGGACAGAATTCACCCCTCCACTTT
D: NA; size: NA; V: TRBV6-5; J: TRBJ1-2; CDR3: CASRRGGSDYGYTF; DNA: TGTGCCAGCAGACGGGGGGGTTCGGACTATGGCTACACCTTC
D: TRBD1; size: NA; V: TRBV6-5; J: TRBJ2-7; CDR3: CASRGSGGEKPEQYF; DNA: TGTGCCAGCAGAGGTTCAGGGGGCGAGAAACCCGAGCAGTACTTC
D: NA; size: NA; V: TRBV28; J: TRBJ1-6; CDR3: CASRLSGGNSPLHF; DNA: TGTGCCAGCAGATTGTCGGGGGGGAATTCACCCCTCCACTTT